The clone carrying this T cell receptor beta chain showed up just a few times. The data were obtained in a study of T-cell memory formation after mild COVID-19. This CDR3 is 14 amino acids long. Trimming shortened V by 5 bases and J by 4 bases, and 14 bases separated the two germline ends. CDR1 SGHVS and CDR2 FNYEAQ come from the germline V gene. Each CDR3 protein gets one entry after TCRdb re-called the 5' RACE reads with MiXCR. The data contain around 340,000 distinct CDR3 sequences, roughly an eighth of them singletons. The specimen sequenced was PBMCs or a T cell subset sorted from them (not recorded which). This receptor was obtained from a man younger than 35 who had mild COVID-19 (a few samples of this study predate the infection). Cell type and time point are not known. This chain uses TRBV7-6 with TRBJ1-2; no clear D gene. CDR3 sequence: CASSPQDGFYGYTF. The CDR3 region has the DNA TGTGCCAGCAGCCCGCAGGACGGGTTCTATGGCTACACCTTC.